The T cell receptor (beta chain) under discussion was sequenced for a study of PD-L1 blockade in urothelial cancer. This table comes from immunoSEQ multiplex PCR, and its TCRdb copy is limited to in-frame clones, with some not included. The sample consists of about 63,000 clones, approximately 80% of them appearing once. Time point: pretreatment peripheral blood. The sequence came from a man aged 70 or older with urothelial cancer. Specimen: PBMCs, collected around atezolizumab (anti-PD-L1) treatment.

Here the CDR3 reads CASSFDRNTEAFF. The CDR3, as DNA: TGTGCCAGCAGTTTCGACAGGAACACTGAAGCTTTCTTT. This chain connects TRBV6-6 to TRBJ1-1; a weak D match, TRBD1 (5 bases). CDR3 length: 13 amino acids. Germline V gene data show CDR1 as MNHNY and CDR2 as SVGAGI (reference sequence). The V gene lost 4 bases and the J gene lost 1 base, with 7 bases spanning the gap.